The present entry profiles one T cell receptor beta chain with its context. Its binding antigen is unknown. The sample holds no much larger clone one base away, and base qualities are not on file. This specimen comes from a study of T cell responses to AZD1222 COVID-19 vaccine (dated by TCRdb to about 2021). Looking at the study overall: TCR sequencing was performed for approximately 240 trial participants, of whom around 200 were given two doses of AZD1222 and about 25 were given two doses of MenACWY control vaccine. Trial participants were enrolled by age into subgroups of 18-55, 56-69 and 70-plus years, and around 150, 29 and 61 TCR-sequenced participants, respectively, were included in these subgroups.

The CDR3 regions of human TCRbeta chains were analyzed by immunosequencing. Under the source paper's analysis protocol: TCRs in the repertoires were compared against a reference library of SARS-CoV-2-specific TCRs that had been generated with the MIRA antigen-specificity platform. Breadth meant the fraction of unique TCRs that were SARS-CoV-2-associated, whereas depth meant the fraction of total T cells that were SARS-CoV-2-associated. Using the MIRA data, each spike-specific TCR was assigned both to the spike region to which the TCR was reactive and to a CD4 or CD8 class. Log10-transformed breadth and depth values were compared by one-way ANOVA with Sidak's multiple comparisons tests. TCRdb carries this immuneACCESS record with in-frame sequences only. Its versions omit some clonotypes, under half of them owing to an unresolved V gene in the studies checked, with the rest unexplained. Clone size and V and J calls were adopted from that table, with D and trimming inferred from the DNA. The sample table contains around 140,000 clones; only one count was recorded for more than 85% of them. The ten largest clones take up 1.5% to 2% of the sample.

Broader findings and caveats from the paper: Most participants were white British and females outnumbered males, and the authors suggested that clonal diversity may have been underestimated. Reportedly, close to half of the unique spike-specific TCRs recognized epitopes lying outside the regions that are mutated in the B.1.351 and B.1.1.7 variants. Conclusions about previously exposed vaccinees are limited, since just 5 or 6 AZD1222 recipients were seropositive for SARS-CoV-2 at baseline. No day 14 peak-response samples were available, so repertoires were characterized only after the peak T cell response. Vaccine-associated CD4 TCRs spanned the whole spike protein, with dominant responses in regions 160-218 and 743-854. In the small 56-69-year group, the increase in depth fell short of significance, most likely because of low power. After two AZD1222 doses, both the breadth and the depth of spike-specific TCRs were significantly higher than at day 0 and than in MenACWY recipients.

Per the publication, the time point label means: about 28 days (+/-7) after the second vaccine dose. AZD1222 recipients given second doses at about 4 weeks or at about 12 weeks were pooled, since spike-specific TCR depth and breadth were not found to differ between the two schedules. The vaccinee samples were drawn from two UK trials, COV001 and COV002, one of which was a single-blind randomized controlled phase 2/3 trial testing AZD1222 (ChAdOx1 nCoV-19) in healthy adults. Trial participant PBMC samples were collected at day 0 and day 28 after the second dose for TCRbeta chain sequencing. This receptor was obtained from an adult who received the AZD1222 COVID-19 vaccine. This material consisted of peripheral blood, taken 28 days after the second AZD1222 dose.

CDR3 loop: CASSFPNTGELFF. Here is the DNA: TGTGCCAGCAGCTTTCCAAACACCGGGGAGCTGTTTTTT. Recombination joined TRBV5-4 with TRBJ2-2; no D gene is confidently identified. CDR1 and CDR2 were assigned from the germline V gene (reference sequence) as SGHNT and YYREEE. Trimming at the junction amounts to 2 bases on V and 2 bases on J, and the germline ends lie 4 bases apart. The CDR3, from cysteine to phenylalanine, totals 13 residues. The read is trimmed to its CDR3 DNA, 39 bases read in frame from base 1.